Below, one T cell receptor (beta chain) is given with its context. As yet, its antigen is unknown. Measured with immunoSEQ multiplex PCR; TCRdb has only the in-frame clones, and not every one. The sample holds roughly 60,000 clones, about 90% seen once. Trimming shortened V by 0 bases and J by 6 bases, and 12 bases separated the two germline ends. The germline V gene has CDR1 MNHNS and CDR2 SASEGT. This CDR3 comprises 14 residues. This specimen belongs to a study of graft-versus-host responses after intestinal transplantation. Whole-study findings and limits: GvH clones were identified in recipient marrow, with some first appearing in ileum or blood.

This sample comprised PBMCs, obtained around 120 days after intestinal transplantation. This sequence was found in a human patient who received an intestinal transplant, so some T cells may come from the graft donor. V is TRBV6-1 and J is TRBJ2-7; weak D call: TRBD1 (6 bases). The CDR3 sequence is CASSEAWGLSEQYF. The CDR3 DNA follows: TGTGCCAGCAGTGAAGCCTGGGGGCTATCCGAGCAGTACTTC.